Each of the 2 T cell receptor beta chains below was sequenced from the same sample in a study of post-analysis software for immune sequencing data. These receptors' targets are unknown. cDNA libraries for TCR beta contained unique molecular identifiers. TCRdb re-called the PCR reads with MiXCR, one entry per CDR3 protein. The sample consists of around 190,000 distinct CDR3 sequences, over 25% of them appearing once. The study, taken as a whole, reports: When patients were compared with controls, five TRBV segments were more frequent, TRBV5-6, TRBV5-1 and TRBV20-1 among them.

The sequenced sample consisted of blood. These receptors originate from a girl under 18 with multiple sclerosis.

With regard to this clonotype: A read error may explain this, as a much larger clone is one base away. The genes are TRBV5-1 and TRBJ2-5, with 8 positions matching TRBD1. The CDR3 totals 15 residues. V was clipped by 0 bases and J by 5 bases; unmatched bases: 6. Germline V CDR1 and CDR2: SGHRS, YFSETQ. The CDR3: CASSLEDRAWETQYF. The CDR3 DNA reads TGCGCCAGCAGCTTGGAGGACAGGGCTTGGGAGACCCAGTACTTC. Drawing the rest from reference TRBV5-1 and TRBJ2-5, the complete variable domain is KAGVTQTPRYLIKTRGQQVTLSCSPISGHRSVSWYQQTPGQGLQFLFEYFSETQRNKGNFPGRFSGRQFSNSRSEMNVSTLELGDSALYLCASSLEDRAWETQYFGPGTRLLVL.

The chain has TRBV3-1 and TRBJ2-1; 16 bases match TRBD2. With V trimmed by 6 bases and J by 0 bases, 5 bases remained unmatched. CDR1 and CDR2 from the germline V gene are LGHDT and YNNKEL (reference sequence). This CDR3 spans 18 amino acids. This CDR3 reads CASSSGTSGGASYNEQFF. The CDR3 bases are TGTGCCAGCAGTTCCGGGACTAGCGGGGGGGCCTCCTACAATGAGCAGTTCTTC.